The 2 T cell receptor beta chains given below trace back to one sample, sequenced in a study of blood T cell repertoires in COVID-19. Using immunoSEQ multiplex PCR, the repertoire was profiled, and TCRdb retains in-frame clones only, with some absent. The table shows 30,000 to 40,000 clones, with 70% to 80% occurring only once. The sequencing sample was made of peripheral blood. The receptors shown here come from a man older than 75 with acute or convalescent COVID-19.

The chain has TRBV18 and TRBJ1-6, with D possibly TRBD1 on 5 matching bases. The germline V gene has CDR1 KGHSH and CDR2 LQKENI. This CDR3 has 15 amino acids. V lost 3 bases, J lost 7 bases, and 13 bases lay in between. Here the CDR3 reads CASSPTGGSNSPLHF. Here the CDR3 DNA reads TGTGCCAGCTCACCTACCGGGGGATCGAATTCACCCCTCCACTTT.

This clone was seen once. The V gene is TRBV5-1, the J gene TRBJ2-6, with D uncertain. V lost 2 bases and J lost 4, with 10 bases in between. Germline V gene lookup returns CDR1 SGHRS and CDR2 YFSETQ. There are 15 residues in the CDR3. This CDR3 reads CASSLSGAGANVLTF. The CDR3 DNA reads TGCGCCAGCAGCTTATCAGGCGCCGGGGCCAACGTCCTGACTTTC. Based on the CDR3 plus reference TRBV5-1 and TRBJ2-6, the full variable domain is KAGVTQTPRYLIKTRGQQVTLSCSPISGHRSVSWYQQTPGQGLQFLFEYFSETQRNKGNFPGRFSGRQFSNSRSEMNVSTLELGDSALYLCASSLSGAGANVLTFGAGSRLTVL.